Shown below are 19 T cell receptor beta chains from a single sample sequenced in a study of Ad26.COV2.S vaccination and SARS-CoV-2 variants. Assay: immunoSEQ multiplex PCR; the TCRdb copy retains only in-frame clones and omits some. The sample consists of about 420,000 clones, roughly 90% of them appearing once. Noted treatment: roughly 20 received Ad26.COV2.S at low or high dose, single or two shots; roughly 5 received placebo; per-sample allocation not given. On day 63 after the first injection, vaccine and placebo recipients gave samples. This sample comprised peripheral blood, obtained in a trial of Ad26.COV2.S vaccine versus placebo. The receptors derive from a person between 18 and 60 years old who received the Ad26.COV2.S COVID-19 vaccine or a placebo.

The chain carries TRBV12-3 or TRBV12-4 and TRBJ2-1; TRBD1 matches 7 bases. The CDR3 loop spans 12 amino acids. J was trimmed by 6 bases and V by 7 bases; bases with no gene match: 3. CDR3: CASTGTVNEQFF. As DNA, the CDR3 is TGTGCCAGCACCGGGACAGTCAATGAGCAGTTCTTC.

The DNA of the CDR3 is TGTGCCAGCAGCTTGGTGGGATCCCCCTACAATGAGCAGTTCTTC. This translates into CASSLVGSPYNEQFF. The chain recombines TRBV5-4 with TRBJ2-1; no clear D. Trimming took 0 bases from V and 2 from J, leaving 9 bases between them. CDR3 length: 15 amino acids. The germline V gene has CDR1 SGHNT and CDR2 YYREEE (reference sequence).

The V call is TRBV28, the J call TRBJ2-5; D not resolved. The CDR3 covers 14 residues. Germline loops: CDR1 MDHEN, CDR2 SYDVKM. Trimming removed 5 bases at V and 6 bases at J, with 16 bases between. This CDR3 is CASSPTTPTQTQYF. In nucleotides, the CDR3 is TGTGCCAGCAGTCCGACGACTCCAACACAGACCCAGTACTTC.

The chain employs TRBV15 and TRBJ1-4, with 9 positions matching TRBD1. This CDR3 comprises 17 residues. Unmatched junction bases numbered 10, after V lost 0 bases and J lost 8 bases. The germline V gene encodes CDR1 LNHNV and CDR2 YYDKDF (reference sequence). CDR3 DNA: TGTGCCACCAGCAGAGATTTGGCCGGGACAGGGAACGAAAAACTGTTTTTT. This sequence encodes CATSRDLAGTGNEKLFF.

J is TRBJ2-1 and V is TRBV5-6; 8 positions agree with TRBD2. Trimming cost V 0 bases and J 9 bases; bases outside gene matches: 11. The germline gives CDR1 SGHDT, CDR2 YYEEEE. The CDR3 covers 16 residues. CDR3 DNA: TGTGCCAGCAGCTTGGCCCTCGTTAGCGGGGCAAGTGAGCAGTTCTTC. Translated, it gives CASSLALVSGASEQFF.

The chain carries TRBV5-6 and TRBJ1-1; no firm D call. Germline lookup yields CDR1 SGHDT and CDR2 YYEEEE. V was cut by 0 bases and J by 11 bases, with 11 bases left in between. This CDR3 is 12 amino acids long. The CDR3 bases are TGTGCCAGCAGCTTGGAGTTGGGGTCGGCTTTCTTT. Translating gives CASSLELGSAFF. Looking up the rest from reference TRBV5-6 and TRBJ1-1 gives the full variable domain: DAGVTQSPTHLIKTRGQQVTLRCSPKSGHDTVSWYQQALGQGPQFIFQYYEEEERQRGNFPDRFSGHQFPNYSSELNVNALLLGDSALYLCASSLELGSAFFGQGTRLTVV.

This rearrangement joins TRBV10-3 to TRBJ2-3; D is unresolved. Trimming pared 5 bases from V and 3 bases from J, leaving 6 bases between. This CDR3 spans 12 amino acids. Germline CDR1 and CDR2: ENHRY and SYGVKD. The CDR3 coding sequence is TGTGCCATCAGTACTTCTACAGATACGCAGTATTTT. Its protein is CAISTSTDTQYF.

This clone is a singleton in its sample. The CDR3 here is CASSFPGTGIYGYTF. The CDR3 DNA is TGTGCCAGCAGCTTTCCCGGGACAGGGATCTATGGCTACACCTTC. The chain joins TRBV5-4 to TRBJ1-2; TRBD1 matches at 9 bases. The trim removed 2 bases at V and 4 bases at J, leaving 6 bases unmatched. The CDR3 sequence is 15 residues long. The V gene's germline CDR1 is SGHNT and CDR2 YYREEE (reference sequence).

The rearrangement uses TRBV9 and TRBJ2-7; 8 nucleotides agree with TRBD2. Germline CDR1 SGDLS, CDR2 YYNGEE. V shed 0 bases and J 1 base; nucleotides not matched to a gene: 3. The CDR3 has 15 residues. CDR3 DNA sequence: TGTGCCAGCAGCGTAGGACGGGGGGGGTCCTACGAGCAGTACTTC. Protein sequence: CASSVGRGGSYEQYF.

The chain couples TRBV6-2 or TRBV6-3 to TRBJ2-3, with 12 bases aligning to TRBD2. The V gene end was trimmed by 2 bases and the J gene end by 2 bases; junction bases not matched to a gene: 5. The CDR3 consists of 17 residues. Germline CDR1 is MNHEY and CDR2 is SVGEGT. This CDR3 is CASSYRLAGAFTDTQYF. The DNA for the CDR3 is TGTGCCAGCAGTTACCGACTAGCGGGGGCCTTCACAGATACGCAGTATTTT.

The CDR3 bases are TGTGCCAGCAGCTTCGGGCAGGGAACCGGGGAGCTGTTTTTT. Amino acid sequence: CASSFGQGTGELFF. V and J are TRBV5-6 and TRBJ2-2; perhaps TRBD1 as D (5 bases). The germline V and J ends were trimmed by 2 bases and 5 bases, with 10 bases remaining between them. CDR1 is SGHDT, CDR2 YYEEEE, per germline. The CDR3 consists of 14 residues.

The chain recombines TRBV14 with TRBJ1-6; a possible D gene is TRBD1 (6 bases). The CDR3 is 21 residues long. Germline V gene lookup returns CDR1 SGHDN and CDR2 FVKESK. V was trimmed by 4 bases and J by 0 bases, leaving 25 bases between them. CDR3 DNA: TGTGCCAGCAGCCGTGGGGGCATTTTACGGTATCTGAGCTCCTATAATTCACCCCTCCACTTT. Residues: CASSRGGILRYLSSYNSPLHF.

In DNA form, the CDR3 reads TGCGCCAGCAGTGAGTCGAGGTCCCGGAGCGAGCAGTACTTC. Its translation is CASSESRSRSEQYF. This chain connects TRBV10-2 to TRBJ2-7; D is ambiguous. The germline gives CDR1 WSHSY, CDR2 SAAADI. The CDR3 loop spans 14 amino acids. V was shortened by 0 bases and J by 6 bases, with 12 bases between the two germline ends.

The chain uses TRBV9 and TRBJ2-7; D may correspond to TRBD1 or TRBD2 (5 bases each). Trimming removed 0 bases at V and 2 bases at J, with 6 bases between. Germline CDR1 and CDR2: SGDLS and YYNGEE. The CDR3 has 13 amino acids. CDR3: CASSVEGPYEQYF. The CDR3, as DNA: TGTGCCAGCAGCGTAGAGGGACCCTACGAGCAGTACTTC.

A few counts support this clone. This sequence joins TRBV5-1 and TRBJ1-6, with D uncertain. The germline V gene encodes CDR1 SGHRS and CDR2 YFSETQ. The CDR3 runs to 16 residues. V gave up 0 bases and J gave up 8 bases, with 15 bases separating them. In DNA, the CDR3 is TGCGCCAGCAGCTTGGACGGGCCGGGTGGAGATTCACCCCTCCACTTT. Residues: CASSLDGPGGDSPLHF.

This chain joins TRBV7-2 and TRBJ2-3; D is unclear. V gave up 5 bases and J gave up 2 bases, with 11 bases separating them. The CDR3 length is 14 residues. From germline, CDR1 is SGHTA and CDR2 FQGNSA. The CDR3 reads CASSPRAVTDTQYF. CDR3 nucleotide sequence: TGTGCCAGCAGCCCTCGGGCCGTCACAGATACGCAGTATTTT. Full variable domain (missing parts from reference TRBV7-2 and TRBJ2-3): GAGVSQSPSNKVTEKGKDVELRCDPISGHTALYWYRQSLGQGLEFLIYFQGNSAPDKSGLPSDRFSAERTGGSVSTLTIQRTQQEDSAVYLCASSPRAVTDTQYFGPGTRLTVL.

This chain uses TRBV27 with TRBJ1-2, with D perhaps matching TRBD1 (5 bases). Germline CDR1 reads MNHEY; CDR2 reads SMNVEV (reference sequence). The CDR3 extends over 15 amino acids. V lost 2 bases and J 7 bases, leaving 17 bases between the germline ends. Here the CDR3 reads CASSLGPAGGGGYTF. The CDR3, as DNA: TGTGCCAGCAGTTTAGGACCCGCGGGGGGTGGTGGCTACACCTTC.

The chain is built from TRBV19 and TRBJ2-2; tentative D call: TRBD2 (6 bases). V was trimmed by 3 bases and J by 3 bases, leaving 11 bases between them. This CDR3 is 15 amino acids long. Germline CDR1 reads LNHDA; CDR2 reads SQIVND (reference sequence). CDR3 nucleotide sequence: TGTGCCAGTAGTATCGGGGGTTTCTACACCGGGGAGCTGTTTTTT. Encoded protein: CASSIGGFYTGELFF. Filled out from reference TRBV19 and TRBJ2-2, the complete variable domain reads DGGITQSPKYLFRKEGQNVTLSCEQNLNHDAMYWYRQDPGQGLRLIYYSQIVNDFQKGDIAEGYSVSREKKESFPLTVTSAQKNPTAFYLCASSIGGFYTGELFFGEGSRLTVL.

This clone was observed a handful of times. The V gene is TRBV4-3, the J gene TRBJ2-3; D is unclear. The CDR3 loop spans 15 amino acids. Trimming stripped 0 bases from V and 4 bases from J, with 11 bases between. Germline V gene lookup returns CDR1 LGHNA and CDR2 YSLEER. In nucleotides, the CDR3 is TGCGCCAGCAGCCAAGATCAGTCATCGGCAGATACGCAGTATTTT. Translation gives CASSQDQSSADTQYF.